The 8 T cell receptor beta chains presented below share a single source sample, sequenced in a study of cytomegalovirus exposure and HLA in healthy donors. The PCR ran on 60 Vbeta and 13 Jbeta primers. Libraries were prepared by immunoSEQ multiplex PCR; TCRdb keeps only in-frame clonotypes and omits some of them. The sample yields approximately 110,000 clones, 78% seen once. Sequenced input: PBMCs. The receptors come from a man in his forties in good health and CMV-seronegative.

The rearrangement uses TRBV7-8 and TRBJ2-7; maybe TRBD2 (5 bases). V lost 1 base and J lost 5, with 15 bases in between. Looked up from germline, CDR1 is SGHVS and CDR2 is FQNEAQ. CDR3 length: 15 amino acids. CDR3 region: CASSLESSPRDEQYF. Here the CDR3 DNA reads TGTGCCAGCAGCTTAGAATCCTCCCCGCGGGACGAGCAGTACTTC.

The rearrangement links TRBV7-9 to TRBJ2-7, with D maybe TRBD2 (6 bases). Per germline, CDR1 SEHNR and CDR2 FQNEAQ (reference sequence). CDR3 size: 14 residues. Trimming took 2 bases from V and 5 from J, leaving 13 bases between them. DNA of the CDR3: TGTGCCAGCAGCTTACCGGGGGATGCCCACGAGCAGTACTTC. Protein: CASSLPGDAHEQYF.

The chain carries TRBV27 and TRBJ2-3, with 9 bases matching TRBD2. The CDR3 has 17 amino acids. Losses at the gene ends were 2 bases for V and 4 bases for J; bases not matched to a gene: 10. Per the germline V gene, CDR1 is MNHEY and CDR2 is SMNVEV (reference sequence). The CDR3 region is CASSLRAHSGGPDTQYF. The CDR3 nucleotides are TGTGCCAGCAGTTTACGTGCCCACAGCGGGGGGCCAGATACGCAGTATTTT.

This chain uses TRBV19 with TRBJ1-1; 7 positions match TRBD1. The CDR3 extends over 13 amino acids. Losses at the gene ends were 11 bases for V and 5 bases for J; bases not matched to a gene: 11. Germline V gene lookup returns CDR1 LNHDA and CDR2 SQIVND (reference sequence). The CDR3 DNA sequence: TGTGCCGTAGGGAAACAGGGGTTTACTGAAGCTTTCTTT. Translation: CAVGKQGFTEAFF. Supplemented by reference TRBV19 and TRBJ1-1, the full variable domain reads DGGITQSPKYLFRKEGQNVTLSCEQNLNHDAMYWYRQDPGQGLRLIYYSQIVNDFQKGDIAEGYSVSREKKESFPLTVTSAQKNPTAFYLCAVGKQGFTEAFFGQGTRLTVV.

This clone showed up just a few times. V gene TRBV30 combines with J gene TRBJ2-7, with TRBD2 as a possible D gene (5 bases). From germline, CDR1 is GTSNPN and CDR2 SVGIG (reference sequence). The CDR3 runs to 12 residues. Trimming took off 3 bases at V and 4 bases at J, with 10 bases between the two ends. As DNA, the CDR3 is TGTGCCTGGAGATCATGGGAGTACGAGCAGTACTTC. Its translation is CAWRSWEYEQYF.

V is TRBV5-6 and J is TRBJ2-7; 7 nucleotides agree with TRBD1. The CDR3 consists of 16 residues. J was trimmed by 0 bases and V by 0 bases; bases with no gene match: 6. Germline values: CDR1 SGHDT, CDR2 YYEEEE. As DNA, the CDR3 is TGTGCCAGCAGCTTGGCGGGCAGGGGGTCCTCCTACGAGCAGTACTTC. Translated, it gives CASSLAGRGSSYEQYF.

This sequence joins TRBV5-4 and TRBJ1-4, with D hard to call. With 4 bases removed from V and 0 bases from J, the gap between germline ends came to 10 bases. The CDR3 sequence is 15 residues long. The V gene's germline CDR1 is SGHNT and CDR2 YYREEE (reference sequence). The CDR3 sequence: CASSTSRATNEKLFF. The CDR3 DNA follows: TGTGCCAGCAGCACCTCACGGGCAACTAATGAAAAACTGTTTTTT. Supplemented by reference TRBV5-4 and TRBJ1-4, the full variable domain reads ETGVTQSPTHLIKTRGQQVTLRCSSQSGHNTVSWYQQALGQGPQFIFQYYREEENGRGNFPPRFSGLQFPNYSSELNVNALELDDSALYLCASSTSRATNEKLFFGSGTQLSVL.

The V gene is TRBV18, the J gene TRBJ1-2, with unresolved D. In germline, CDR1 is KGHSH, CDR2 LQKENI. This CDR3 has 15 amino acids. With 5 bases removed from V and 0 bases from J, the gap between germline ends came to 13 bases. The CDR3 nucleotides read TGTGCCAGCTCATCGCAGCGTCCCGCTAACTATGGCTACACCTTC. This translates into CASSSQRPANYGYTF.